This T cell receptor (beta chain) was documented in a study of T cells in narcolepsy. This clone has a handful of counts. Its antigen is not known. Findings of the study overall: Reportedly, autoreactive clonotypes were serially detected in patients' blood but not controls'. Some memory CD4+ repertoires had no autoreactive clone sequences. Comparing one patient's CSF and blood CD4+ clonotypes highlighted HCRT- and TRIB2-specific autoreactive clonotypes.

Using immunoSEQ multiplex PCR, the repertoire was profiled, and TCRdb retains in-frame clones only, with some absent. This sample has over 25,000 clones, with around 78% found just once. CDR3 length equals 14 residues. The V end lost 0 bases, the J end lost 0 bases, and 6 bases lay between the germline ends. CDR1 and CDR2 (germline): SGHRS, YFSETQ. Source material: CD45RA- memory CD4+ T cells from PBMCs. The chain couples TRBV5-1 to TRBJ2-5, with D possibly TRBD2 on 5 matching bases. This TCR derives from a human donor with narcolepsy. This CDR3 reads CASSLAGYQETQYF. CDR3 DNA: TGCGCCAGCAGCTTGGCGGGATACCAAGAGACCCAGTACTTC.